Listed below are T cell receptor beta chains from one sample, sequenced in a study of cytomegalovirus exposure and HLA in healthy donors. The protocol was immunoSEQ multiplex PCR, while the TCRdb copy is restricted to in-frame clones and leaves out a portion. The top ten clones hold 1.5% to 2% of a sample with roughly 150,000 clones, approximately 94% of them seen once. Sequencing was carried out using PBMCs. These receptors came from a man in his late teens or twenties in good health and CMV-seropositive. CDR3s include the opening cysteine and the closing phenylalanine or tryptophan. The D gene is left open where the match is weak. Expanded clones get a size class; other rows say once, few or many, or leave the size out.

NA	13	NA	TRBV14	TRBJ2-1	CASSPLVWDEQFF	TGTGCCAGCAGTCCACTAGTGTGGGATGAGCAGTTCTTC
NA	15	NA	TRBV11-2	TRBJ2-2	CASSFGTAWGGELFF	TGTGCCAGCAGCTTTGGGACTGCCTGGGGCGGGGAGCTGTTTTTT
NA	16	NA	TRBV4-1	TRBJ2-4	CASSQGVRQTKNIQYF	TGCGCCAGCAGCCAAGGCGTAAGACAAACCAAAAACATTCAGTACTTC
NA	15	TRBD2	TRBV7-2	TRBJ2-7	CASSLEGRESYEQYF	TGTGCCAGCAGCTTAGAAGGGCGGGAGTCCTACGAGCAGTACTTC
NA	16	TRBD2	TRBV6-5	TRBJ2-1	CASSSWTSGRADEQFF	TGTGCCAGCAGTTCCTGGACTAGCGGGAGGGCCGATGAGCAGTTCTTC
NA	16	TRBD1	TRBV18	TRBJ1-3	CASSPPGTGGVNTIYF	TGTGCCAGCTCACCTCCCGGGACAGGGGGAGTCAACACCATATATTTT
once	18	TRBD2	TRBV7-8	TRBJ2-5	CASSLEGLAGWTGETQYF	TGTGCCAGCAGCTTGGAAGGACTAGCGGGATGGACCGGGGAGACCCAGTACTTC
NA	14	NA	TRBV6-5	TRBJ1-2	CASSLQPWNYGYTF	TGTGCCAGCAGCTTACAGCCCTGGAACTATGGCTACACCTTC
NA	14	NA	TRBV27	TRBJ2-5	CASKRASVQGTQYF	TGTGCCAGCAAACGAGCATCGGTTCAGGGGACCCAGTACTTC
NA	16	TRBD2	TRBV5-4	TRBJ2-3	CASSSLAGGPPDTQYF	TGTGCCAGCAGCTCCTTAGCGGGAGGGCCCCCAGATACGCAGTATTTT
NA	16	TRBD2	TRBV18	TRBJ2-5	CASSPGTSGTQETQYF	TGTGCCAGCTCACCAGGGACTAGCGGGACTCAAGAGACCCAGTACTTC
NA	16	TRBD2	TRBV7-9	TRBJ2-1	CASSLSLAGSYNEQFF	TGTGCCAGCAGCTTATCCTTAGCGGGGAGCTACAATGAGCAGTTCTTC
NA	18	TRBD2	TRBV5-4	TRBJ2-3	CASSPRSVSGSGTDTQYF	TGTGCCAGCAGCCCCCGGAGTGTTAGCGGGAGCGGCACAGATACGCAGTATTTT
NA	13	NA	TRBV5-6	TRBJ1-3	CATRLWFGNTIYF	TGTGCCACCCGACTATGGTTCGGAAACACCATATATTTT